This TCR beta chain derives from a study of T cell clusters in autoimmune cytopenias. TRB was amplified from approximately 250 ng of peripheral blood genomic DNA per sample. One tube held mixed TRB-A and TRB-B primer pools for touch-down PCR. From its re-call of the multiplex PCR reads, TCRdb lists each CDR3 protein once, without DNA. The table for this sample gives 200 to 250 distinct CDR3 sequences. Germline CDR1 is MNHNY and CDR2 is SVGAGI (reference sequence). The CDR3 extends over 15 amino acids. The sequence was collected from a human donor with an autoimmune cytopenia or autoimmune hepatitis (not recorded which). The source material was peripheral blood. This chain connects TRBV6-6 to TRBJ2-7; TCRdb's D call, TRBD1, is unchecked because there is no DNA. The CDR3 here is CASSSRQGRRGEQYF.